The 18 T cell receptor beta chains below were found in one sample sequenced in a study of T-cell reconstitution after alpha-beta-depleted transplantation in children (dated by TCRdb to 2016 to 2017). The treatment or condition label for this specimen denotes: allogeneic hematopoietic cell transplantation with graft depleted of TCRalphabeta T cells and CD19 B cells. Receptor amplification or capture employed PCR. The sequencer listed for this sample is Illumina HiSeq 2500. TCR library preparation used molecular barcoding, with unique molecular identifiers applied to normalize quantification of the TCRbeta repertoire. The raw public data were reprocessed by TCRdb itself: fastp quality trimming at Q25, MiXCR clonotype calling, in-frame beta chains only. Rows are unified per CDR3 protein, each entry keeping the most common DNA and genes. This sample gives roughly 490,000 distinct CDR3 sequences in total; 9.5% to 12% of them show up just once. The ten largest clonotypes hold about 15% of the sample.

The sequences come from PBMCs, mostly from graft donor cells, collected 180 days after TCRalphabeta/CD19-depleted stem cell transplant. The receptors here all came from a female patient between 2 and 15 years old who had a stem cell transplant for aplastic anemia, so the T cells may come from the graft donor.

This clonotype has more than one count but fewer than ten. The rearrangement joins TRBV7-2 to TRBJ2-5; TRBD2 agrees at 11 bases. CDR1 and CDR2 (germline): SGHTA, FQGNSA. The CDR3 extends over 16 amino acids. The V and J ends lost 4 bases and 2 bases, in that order; junction bases with no gene match: 6. DNA for the CDR3: TGTGCCAGCAGCTACGGACTAGCGGGCGCTCAAGAGACCCAGTACTTC. Translated: CASSYGLAGAQETQYF.

In this sample, this clonotype turned up a few times. This rearrangement joins TRBV4-3 to TRBJ2-7, with 14 bases identical to TRBD2. The CDR3 has 15 residues. Germline values: CDR1 LGHNA, CDR2 YSLEER. V was clipped by 2 bases and J by 9 bases; unmatched bases: 6. The chain's CDR3 is CASSQSPTSGRGQYV. In DNA, the CDR3 is TGCGCCAGCAGCCAATCTCCGACTAGCGGGAGGGGGCAGTACGTC.

A few counts support this clonotype. The chain uses TRBV12-3 or TRBV12-4 and TRBJ2-1, with 12 bases aligning to TRBD2. The CDR3 contains 16 residues. The V segment lost 5 bases and the J segment 7 bases; nucleotides outside the gene matches: 9. The CDR3 DNA is TGTGCCAGCAGTCCCTCTACTAGCGGGAGGAGGAATGAGCAGTTCTTC. Translated: CASSPSTSGRRNEQFF.

This clonotype was picked up a small number of times. This chain uses TRBV4-2 with TRBJ2-1; 9 nucleotides agree with TRBD1. Germline V gene sequence: CDR1 LGHNA, CDR2 YNFKEQ. The CDR3 runs 17 residues. V lost 1 base to trimming and J lost 6 bases; unmatched junction nucleotides: 10. The CDR3 loop reads CASSQGYRGQRGNEQFF. DNA of the CDR3: TGTGCCAGCAGCCAAGGCTACAGGGGGCAGCGGGGCAATGAGCAGTTCTTC.

This chain uses TRBV7-9 with TRBJ1-1; D uncertain. The CDR3 contains 16 residues. The V gene's germline CDR1 is SEHNR and CDR2 FQNEAQ (reference sequence). V was shortened by 3 bases and J by 4 bases, with 18 bases between the two germline ends. CDR3 region: CASSLDPRPWGTEAFF. CDR3 coding DNA: TGTGCCAGCAGCTTGGACCCACGCCCCTGGGGCACTGAAGCTTTCTTT.

This clonotype has ten or more counts. In DNA form, the CDR3 reads TGCGCCAGCAGCCGGGGTGAGACGGACGGTGTGGATGAGCAGTTCTTC. Translated, it gives CASSRGETDGVDEQFF. The gene calls are TRBV5-1 and TRBJ2-1; D possibly corresponds to TRBD2 (5 bases). The CDR3 totals 16 residues. V lost 4 bases and J 8 bases, leaving 22 bases between the germline ends. In germline, CDR1 is SGHRS, CDR2 YFSETQ.

This clonotype was counted between two and nine times. This chain links TRBV4-3 with TRBJ1-2; no firm D call. V lost 1 base and J 4 bases, leaving 10 bases between the germline ends. This CDR3 contains 14 residues. Germline loops: CDR1 LGHNA, CDR2 YSLEER. The CDR3 reads CASSQGSPLYGYTF. The CDR3 nucleotides read TGCGCCAGCAGCCAAGGCAGTCCTCTCTATGGCTACACCTTC.

This clonotype has a handful of counts. The gene calls are TRBV5-1 and TRBJ2-2, with 10 bases lining up with TRBD2. Germline CDR1 and CDR2: SGHRS and YFSETQ. CDR3 length: 17 amino acids. Unmatched junction bases numbered 11, after V lost 5 bases and J lost 4 bases. The CDR3 region has the DNA TGCGCCAGCAGAGGTCAAGCGGGGGGGCCGCGCACCGGGGAGCTGTTTTTT. Protein sequence: CASRGQAGGPRTGELFF. Complete variable domain (other parts from reference TRBV5-1 and TRBJ2-2): KAGVTQTPRYLIKTRGQQVTLSCSPISGHRSVSWYQQTPGQGLQFLFEYFSETQRNKGNFPGRFSGRQFSNSRSEMNVSTLELGDSALYLCASRGQAGGPRTGELFFGEGSRLTVL.

This clonotype showed up just a few times. The chain recombines TRBV27 with TRBJ2-1, with TRBD2 as a possible D gene (6 bases). The germline V and J ends were trimmed by 7 bases and 4 bases, with 17 bases remaining between them. This CDR3 is built from 15 residues. Germline CDR1 reads MNHEY; CDR2 reads SMNVEV (reference sequence). The CDR3 sequence is CASTPRWGVYNEQFF. The CDR3 DNA is TGTGCCAGCACCCCCAGGTGGGGGGTTTACAATGAGCAGTTCTTC.

This clonotype was observed a few times. The genes are TRBV6-5 and TRBJ1-1; D unresolved. V lost 0 bases and J 6 bases, leaving 11 bases between the germline ends. This CDR3 has 14 amino acids. CDR1 is MNHEY and CDR2 is SVGAGI in the germline V gene. CDR3: CASSYSSGDAEAFF. The CDR3 bases are TGTGCCAGCAGTTACTCGAGCGGAGACGCTGAAGCTTTCTTT.

This clonotype appeared many times. The CDR3 DNA follows: TGTGCCAGCAGTTACACCGGGACAGGTGCAACTAATGAAAAACTGTTTTTT. This sequence encodes CASSYTGTGATNEKLFF. The gene calls are TRBV6-5 and TRBJ1-4; TRBD1 matches at 8 bases. This CDR3 spans 17 amino acids. Germline loops: CDR1 MNHEY, CDR2 SVGAGI. V lost 2 bases to trimming and J lost 0 bases; unmatched junction nucleotides: 5.

This clonotype showed up just a few times. The genes are TRBV12-3 or TRBV12-4 and TRBJ2-3, with 11 bases lining up with TRBD2. The CDR3 runs 16 residues. Unmatched junction bases numbered 5, after V lost 6 bases and J lost 0 bases. The CDR3 here is CASRLTSGTSTDTQYF. DNA of the CDR3: TGTGCCAGCAGATTGACTAGCGGGACTAGCACAGATACGCAGTATTTT.

This clonotype was observed a few times. One junction end does not reproduce the germline sequence, and a read error may be involved. V and J are TRBV11-2 and TRBJ1-1; possibly TRBD1 for D (5 bases). Per the germline V gene, CDR1 is SGHAT and CDR2 is FQNNGV. CDR3 size: 15 residues. CDR3 sequence (DNA): TGTGCCAGCAGCTTACCCGGGACCTGGAACGCTGAAGCTTTCTTT. Amino acids: CASSLPGTWNAEAFF.

The sample holds one count of this clonotype. The conserved phenylalanine or tryptophan normally closing the CDR3 is absent here, so this likely arose from a read error. The rearrangement joins TRBV30 to TRBJ1-6; 8 positions match TRBD1. The CDR3 runs 15 residues. Germline trimming cut 2 bases from V and 8 bases from J; bases unmatched to any gene: 8. Germline V gives CDR1 GTSNPN, CDR2 SVGIG (reference sequence). CDR3: CAWSNRGIPYSPLHL. In nucleotides, the CDR3 is TGTGCCTGGAGTAACAGGGGGATTCCCTATTCACCCCTCCACTTG.

The sample holds a few counts of this clonotype. The CDR3, as DNA: TGCAGCGCCCTTAGGGGTAGCGGGAGGCACAATGAGCAGTTCTTC. Protein product: CSALRGSGRHNEQFF. The rearrangement links TRBV29-1 to TRBJ2-1; 10 nucleotides align to TRBD2. CDR3 length: 15 residues. Germline V gives CDR1 SQVTM, CDR2 ANQGSEA. The ends lost 7 bases at V and 5 bases at J; junction bases unmatched: 11.

This clonotype occurred a few times. The chain recombines TRBV2 with TRBJ2-1; 7 bases fit TRBD2. Germline V gene data show CDR1 as SNHLY and CDR2 as FYNNEI. V was pared by 8 bases and J by 3 bases, with 4 bases of the junction left unmatched. There are 13 residues in the CDR3. The CDR3 sequence: CASGGDYYNEQFF. As DNA, the CDR3 is TGTGCCAGCGGGGGGGACTACTACAATGAGCAGTTCTTC.

CDR3: CASSQARAGDSGANVLTF. The CDR3 DNA is TGCGCCAGCAGCCAAGCCCGGGCAGGGGACTCTGGGGCCAACGTCCTGACTTTC. J is TRBJ2-6 and V is TRBV4-3; D perhaps matches TRBD1 (6 bases). Deletions cut 1 base from V and 0 bases from J, with 13 bases between. The CDR3 is made up of 18 amino acids. Germline values: CDR1 LGHNA, CDR2 YSLEER.

V and J are TRBV10-3 and TRBJ2-1, with D perhaps TRBD2 (6 bases). The V gene lost 6 bases and the J gene lost 0 bases, with 15 bases spanning the gap. CDR3 length: 16 residues. Germline V gene data show CDR1 as ENHRY and CDR2 as SYGVKD. The CDR3 loop reads CAIRPSEFSSYNEQFF. CDR3 DNA: TGTGCCATCAGACCTAGCGAATTCAGCTCCTACAATGAGCAGTTCTTC.